This T cell receptor beta chain was captured in a study of blood T cell repertoires in COVID-19 (dated by TCRdb to 2020 to 2021). Some background on the complete study: Samples from collaborators originated in the United States, Italy and Spain and spanned both the acute and convalescent phases of COVID-19. The prospective study material was composed of cDNA or gDNA derived from T cells, B-cell-depleted T cells, or PBMCs. Deeply sampled blood TCRbeta repertoires from subjects exposed to, actively infected with, or recovered from COVID-19 were included in the dataset. The repertoires were released in a freely available public database meant as a resource for research on the immune response to SARS-CoV-2. Samples came from the ongoing ImmuneRACE study (first 160 participants) plus 1,254 subjects from 6 global collaborators. Sample metadata almost always included a de-identified subject ID, COVID-19 status, age in years and sex. Where available, HLA class I and class II types were obtained from metadata supplied by the sample provider rather than from assay-based typing. Here is what the overall study found, with its caveats: Clinical and demographic metadata were provided uncurated, with the amount varying by source and participant.

Regarding this clone: Its antigen specificity is not known. No base-level quality is on record; no much larger clone is a single base apart. This specimen includes other DNA sequences encoding the same CDR3.

Enrolling through a virtual design, the prospective study's participants ranged in age from roughly 18 to 95 years and lived across about two dozen United States geographic areas. In the prospective study, participants were assigned to cohorts based on the clinical history participants reported in a screening survey and a study questionnaire. ImmuneRACE Cohort 3 recovered participants were defined by two consecutive negative NP/OP PCR tests, healthcare professional clearance, or symptom resolution. Mobile phlebotomists in the prospective study collected whole blood, serum and a nasopharyngeal or oropharyngeal swab from every participant. Additional blood draws and questionnaires over an approximately two-month period could optionally be provided by prospective study participants. Blood samples from the prospective study were shipped frozen or at room temperature prior to DNA extraction. TCRbeta CDR3 regions were amplified from genomic DNA using the immunoSEQ Assay, a bias-controlled multiplex PCR. On the authors' methods: The number of nucleated cells in each sample was estimated by amplification of reference gene primers within the assay. Sequence reads were collapsed and filtered to measure the absolute abundance of every unique TCRbeta CDR3 rearrangement. For each sample, productive Simpson clonality was calculated by taking the square root of Simpson's diversity index across productive rearrangements. The immuneACCESS repertoire file appears here via TCRdb, limited to in-frame rearrangements. These files lack a portion of the clones; in checked studies, under half of the deficit traces to unresolved V genes, and the cause of the others is not known. That table is the source of V, J and clone size, and D and trimming were worked out from the DNA. Here the sample has a few hundred thousand clones; more than 70% occur a single time. More than 0.95% of the sample comes from the top ten.

Taken from the germline V gene, the CDR1 and CDR2 loops are SGHDN and FVKESK. Measured from the cysteine to the phenylalanine, the CDR3 is 13 residues long. Kept here is only the CDR3 DNA, which spans 39 bases and is read in frame from base 1. V loses 1 base, J loses 1 base, and the germline ends lie 4 bases apart. What was sequenced was PBMCs or T cells enriched from blood (not recorded which). The chain was built from TRBV14 and TRBJ1-1, with no confident D gene call. The TCR comes from a woman under 30 who had recovered from COVID-19. The nucleotide sequence reads TGTGCCAGCAGCCAAGCGGGGAACACTGAAGCTTTCTTT. This is translated as CASSQAGNTEAFF.